This TCR beta chain was identified during a study of shared clonotypes between healthy human individuals (dated by TCRdb to 2020 to 2022). With respect to the entire study: A couple of women and a few men aged 18 to 49 years were included in the cohort. For each donor, CD4 naive and CD4 memory were each run on three plates, CD8 naive on two plates, and CD8 memory on one plate. To increase sequencing depth and limit assay-specific biases, TCR repertoire library preparation and sequencing were carried out by different laboratories using diverse techniques. Each donor's leukapheresis produced roughly between about 0.9 and 9.5 billion PBMCs. To estimate repertoire size and how much clonotypes are shared between individuals, the study performed deep sequencing of blood TCR repertoires from a handful of healthy adults.

Donors were healthy HIV-negative adults with no recently reported acute infections or vaccinations. Every donor was a Caucasian adult living in Nashville, Tennessee, USA. CD8 memory samples were composed of magnetically selected CD45RO+ cells combined with CCR7-negative CD45RA+ effector memory (TemRA) cells. Blood was collected by leukapheresis, and PBMCs were isolated by Ficoll-Histopaque density gradient centrifugation and then cryopreserved in liquid nitrogen vapor phase. Analytical flow cytometry was used to check the purity and quantity of every magnetically sorted T cell population. Genomic DNA was isolated from each sorted fraction and quantified by UV absorbance on a Nanodrop 2000c. Taken from cysteine to phenylalanine, the CDR3 has 15 residues. Just CDR3 DNA is preserved here, 45 bases in frame from base 1. V is trimmed back by 2 bases and J by 8 bases, and the junction contains 7 bases that no gene match accounts for. CDR1 SEHNR and CDR2 FQNEAQ are derived from the germline V gene (reference sequence).

Regarding this clone: It has no known antigen specificity. The record has no base qualities; no much larger clone is one base away.

Using the deep immunoSEQ assay, TCR CDR3 regions were amplified from genomic DNA by multiplex PCR. Extracted genomic DNA from each cell subset was distributed evenly across all wells of several immunoSEQ 96-well plates, and each plate was treated as a replicate. For sorted subsets, each replicate PCR was loaded with approximately 200 ng genomic DNA, equivalent to 30,000 to 35,000 T cell genomes. The purified libraries were quantified using a Qubit 3.0 fluorometer, sized with a Bioanalyzer 2100, and then quantified again using the KAPA Library Quantification kit. A separate single-read 150-cycle Illumina NextSeq 550 flow cell was used to sequence each immunoSEQ 96-well plate. The source study handled its data this way. Because the immunoSEQ output included only junctional sequences and no quality scores, the filtering could not be the same as the filtering used for full-length reads. To assign V/J genes and CDR3, sequences were annotated using PyIR, a Python wrapper for IgBLAST v1.9, with IMGT germline references. Reads were removed for weak V/J assignments (E-value above 1e-6), missing CDR3, stop codons, out-of-frame junctions, or ambiguous translated residues. V3J clonotypes were defined as sequences sharing an identical inferred V gene, J gene, and CDR3 amino acid sequence. To compute the percentage overlap between repertoires, the number of shared unique clonotypes was divided by the size of the smaller repertoire. Richness of each repertoire was evaluated using RTK rarefaction, the Chao1 estimator, and Recon v2.1 estimates of unobserved clonotypes. OLGA was used to compute generation probabilities for all TCRbeta clonotypes that the gDNA method yielded from a handful of donors. In TCRdb, the immuneACCESS table is reduced to in-frame sequences with V and J assigned. These tables do not hold every clone; where another copy was compared, an unresolved V gene accounts for under half, and the others remain unexplained. V and J calls and clone size are given by that table; D and trimming were obtained from the DNA. Here the sample has about 380,000 clones; roughly 96% occur a single time. In total, the top ten clones hold less than 0.35% of the sample.

What the study reported, not specific to this receptor: Estimated clonotype richness was generally larger for naive than for memory subsets. Pairwise subsampling led to the expectation that sequencing depth would affect the degree of clonotype sharing among donors. Sharing across several donors was observed for about 5% of naive CD4, about 4% of naive CD8, 2% to 2.5% of memory CD4, and about 0.4% of memory CD8 clonotypes. The small number of donors limited the genetic and exposure-history diversity represented. Even with the large sequencing depth, rarefaction of the sorted-subset datasets indicated that sequencing was incomplete. Compared with non-shared clonotypes, the clonotypes found in all four sorted-subset donors had higher generation probabilities. Sampling was restricted to blood, and TCR repertoires in tissues likely differ from the TCR repertoires found in blood.

This clonotype was obtained from a man aged 25 to 40 in good health. The source material was memory CD8+ T cells sorted from blood. According to the study, the label for this sample's cell subset or site signals: CD45RO+ cells pooled with CCR7-negative TemRA cells. The rearrangement joined TRBV7-9 to TRBJ2-1; 9 junctional bases match TRBD2. For the CDR3, the sequence is CASSLYAREGYEQFF. The DNA sequence is given as TGTGCCAGCAGCTTATATGCGCGGGAGGGGTATGAGCAGTTCTTC.